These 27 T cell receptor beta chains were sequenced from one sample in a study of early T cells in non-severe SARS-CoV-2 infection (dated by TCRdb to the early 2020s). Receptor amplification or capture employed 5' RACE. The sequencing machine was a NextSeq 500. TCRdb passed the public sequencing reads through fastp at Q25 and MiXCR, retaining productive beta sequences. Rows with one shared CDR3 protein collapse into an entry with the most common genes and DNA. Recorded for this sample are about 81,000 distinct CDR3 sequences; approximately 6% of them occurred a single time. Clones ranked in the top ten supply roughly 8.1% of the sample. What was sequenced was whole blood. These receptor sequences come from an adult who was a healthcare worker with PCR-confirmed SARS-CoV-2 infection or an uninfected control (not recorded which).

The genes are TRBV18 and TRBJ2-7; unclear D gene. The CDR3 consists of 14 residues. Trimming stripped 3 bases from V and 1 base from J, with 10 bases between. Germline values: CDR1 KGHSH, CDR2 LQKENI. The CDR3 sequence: CASSPAAQSYEQYF. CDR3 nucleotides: TGTGCCAGCTCACCCGCGGCACAGTCCTACGAGCAGTACTTC.

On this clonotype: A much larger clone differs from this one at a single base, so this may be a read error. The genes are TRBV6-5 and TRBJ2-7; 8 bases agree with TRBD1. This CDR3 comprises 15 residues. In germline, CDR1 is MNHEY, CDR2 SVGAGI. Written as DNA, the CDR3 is TGTGCCGGCAGTTACTCACGGACAGGGTTTTACGAGCAGTACTTC. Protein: CAGSYSRTGFYEQYF.

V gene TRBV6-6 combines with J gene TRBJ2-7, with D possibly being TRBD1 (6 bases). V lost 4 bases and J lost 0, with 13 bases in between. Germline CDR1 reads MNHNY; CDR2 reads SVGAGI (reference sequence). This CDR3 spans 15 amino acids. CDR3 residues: CASSSDRTSSYEQYF. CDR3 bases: TGTGCCAGCAGTTCCGACAGGACTTCCTCCTACGAGCAGTACTTC.

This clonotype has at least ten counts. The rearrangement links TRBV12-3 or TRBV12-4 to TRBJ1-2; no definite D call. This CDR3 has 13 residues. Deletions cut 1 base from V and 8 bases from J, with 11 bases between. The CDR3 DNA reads TGTGCCAGCAGTTTAGGGTTTTCGCAAGGCTACACCTTC. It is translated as CASSLGFSQGYTF.

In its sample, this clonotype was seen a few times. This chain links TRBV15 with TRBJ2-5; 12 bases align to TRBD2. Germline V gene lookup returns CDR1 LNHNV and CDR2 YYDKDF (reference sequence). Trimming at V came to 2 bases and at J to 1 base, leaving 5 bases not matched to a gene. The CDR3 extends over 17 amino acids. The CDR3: CATSRSTSGGTQETQYF. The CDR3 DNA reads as TGTGCCACCAGCAGATCTACTAGCGGGGGGACCCAAGAGACCCAGTACTTC.

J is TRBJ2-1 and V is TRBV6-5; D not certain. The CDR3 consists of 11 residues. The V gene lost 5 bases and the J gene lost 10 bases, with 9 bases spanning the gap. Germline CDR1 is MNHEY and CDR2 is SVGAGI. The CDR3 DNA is TGTGCCAGCAGTGACCCAGGAGAGCAGTTCTTC. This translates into CASSDPGEQFF.

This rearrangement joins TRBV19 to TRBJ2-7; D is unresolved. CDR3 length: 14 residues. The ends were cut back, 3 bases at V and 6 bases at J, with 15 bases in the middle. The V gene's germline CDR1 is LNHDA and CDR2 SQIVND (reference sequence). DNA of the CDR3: TGTGCCAGTAGTATTGCGGTACCCCCATCCGAGCAGTACTTC. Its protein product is CASSIAVPPSEQYF.

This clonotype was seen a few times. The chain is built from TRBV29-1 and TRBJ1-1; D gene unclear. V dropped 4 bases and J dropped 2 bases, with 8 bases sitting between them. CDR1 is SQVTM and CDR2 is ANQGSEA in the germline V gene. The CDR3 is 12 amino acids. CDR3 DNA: TGCAGCGTTGGATCCGGAAACACTGAAGCTTTCTTT. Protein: CSVGSGNTEAFF.

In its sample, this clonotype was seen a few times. CDR3 in amino acids: CASKTGTGGGETQYF. CDR3 bases: TGTGCCAGCAAGACCGGGACAGGGGGCGGGGAGACCCAGTACTTC. The genes are TRBV12-3 or TRBV12-4 and TRBJ2-5, with TRBD1 identical over 12 bases. The CDR3 sequence is 15 residues long. V dropped 7 bases and J dropped 5; count of bases not matched to a gene: 8.

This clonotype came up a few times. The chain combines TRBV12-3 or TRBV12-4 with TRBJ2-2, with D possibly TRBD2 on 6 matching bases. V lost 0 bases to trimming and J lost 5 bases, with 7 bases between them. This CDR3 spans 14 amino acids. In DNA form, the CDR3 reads TGTGCCAGCAGTTTAGCGCGGGGAACCGGGGAGCTGTTTTTT. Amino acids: CASSLARGTGELFF.

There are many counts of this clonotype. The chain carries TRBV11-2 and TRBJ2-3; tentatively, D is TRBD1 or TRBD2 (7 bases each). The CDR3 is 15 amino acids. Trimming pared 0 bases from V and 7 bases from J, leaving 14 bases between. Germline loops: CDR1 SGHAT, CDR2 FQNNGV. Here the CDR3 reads CASSLDQGGRYTQYF. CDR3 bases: TGTGCCAGCAGCTTAGACCAGGGGGGGAGATATACGCAGTATTTT.

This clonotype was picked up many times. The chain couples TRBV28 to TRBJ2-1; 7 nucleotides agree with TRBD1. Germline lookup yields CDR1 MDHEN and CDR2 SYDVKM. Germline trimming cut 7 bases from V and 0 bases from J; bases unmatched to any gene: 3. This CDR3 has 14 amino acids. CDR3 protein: CASNRQGSYNEQFF. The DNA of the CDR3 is TGTGCCAGCAACAGACAGGGCTCCTACAATGAGCAGTTCTTC.

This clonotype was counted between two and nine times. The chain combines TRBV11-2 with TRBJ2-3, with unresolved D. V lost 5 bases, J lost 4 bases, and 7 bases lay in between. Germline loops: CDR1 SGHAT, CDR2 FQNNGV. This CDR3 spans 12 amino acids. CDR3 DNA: TGTGCCAGCAGCCCCACCCCAGATACGCAGTATTTT. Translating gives CASSPTPDTQYF. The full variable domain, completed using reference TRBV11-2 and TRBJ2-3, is EAGVAQSPRYKIIEKRQSVAFWCNPISGHATLYWYQQILGQGPKLLIQFQNNGVVDDSQLPKDRFSAERLKGVDSTLKIQPAKLEDSAVYLCASSPTPDTQYFGPGTRLTVL.

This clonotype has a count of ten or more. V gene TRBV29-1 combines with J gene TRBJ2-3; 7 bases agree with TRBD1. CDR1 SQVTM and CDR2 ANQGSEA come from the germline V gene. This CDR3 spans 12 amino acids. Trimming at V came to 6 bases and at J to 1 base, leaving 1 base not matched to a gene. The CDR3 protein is CSVGTGTDTQYF. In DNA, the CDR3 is TGCAGCGTAGGGACAGGCACAGATACGCAGTATTTT.

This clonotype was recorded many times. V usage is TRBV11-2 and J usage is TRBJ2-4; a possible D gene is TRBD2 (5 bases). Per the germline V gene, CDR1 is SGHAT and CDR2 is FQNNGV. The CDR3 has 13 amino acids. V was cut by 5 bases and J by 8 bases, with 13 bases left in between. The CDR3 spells CASSPGVLDIQYF. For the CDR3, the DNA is TGTGCCAGCAGCCCCGGGGTCCTTGACATTCAGTACTTC.

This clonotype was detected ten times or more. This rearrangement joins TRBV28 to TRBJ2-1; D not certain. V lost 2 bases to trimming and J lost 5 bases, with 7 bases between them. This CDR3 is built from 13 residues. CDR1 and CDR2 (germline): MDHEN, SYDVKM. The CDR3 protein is CASSLVGNNEQFF. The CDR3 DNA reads TGTGCCAGCAGTTTAGTGGGGAACAATGAGCAGTTCTTC. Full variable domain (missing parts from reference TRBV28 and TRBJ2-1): DVKVTQSSRYLVKRTGEKVFLECVQDMDHENMFWYRQDPGLGLRLIYFSYDVKMKEKGDIPEGYSVSREKKERFSLILESASTNQTSMYLCASSLVGNNEQFFGPGTRLTVL.

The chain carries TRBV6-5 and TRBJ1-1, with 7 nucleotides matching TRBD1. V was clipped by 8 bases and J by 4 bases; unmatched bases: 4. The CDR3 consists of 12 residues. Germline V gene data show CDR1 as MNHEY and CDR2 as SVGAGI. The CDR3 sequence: CASFYRGTEAFF. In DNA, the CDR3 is TGTGCCAGCTTTTACAGGGGCACTGAAGCTTTCTTT.

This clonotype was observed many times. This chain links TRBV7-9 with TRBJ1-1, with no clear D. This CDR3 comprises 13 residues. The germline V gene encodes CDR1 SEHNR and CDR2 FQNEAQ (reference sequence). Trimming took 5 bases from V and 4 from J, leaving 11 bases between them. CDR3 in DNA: TGTGCCAGCAGCACACAACAGCTCACTGAAGCTTTCTTT. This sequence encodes CASSTQQLTEAFF.

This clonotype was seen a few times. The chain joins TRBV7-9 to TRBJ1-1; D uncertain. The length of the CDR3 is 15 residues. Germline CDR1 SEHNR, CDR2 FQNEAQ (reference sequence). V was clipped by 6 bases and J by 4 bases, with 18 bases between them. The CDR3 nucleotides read TGTGCCAGCAGTATCCTTCGAGGTCTGTTCACTGAAGCTTTCTTT. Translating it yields CASSILRGLFTEAFF.

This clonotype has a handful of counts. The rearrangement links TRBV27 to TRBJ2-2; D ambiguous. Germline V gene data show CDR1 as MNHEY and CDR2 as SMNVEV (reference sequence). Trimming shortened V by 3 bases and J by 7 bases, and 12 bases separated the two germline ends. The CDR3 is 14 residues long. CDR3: CASSLAGMGGELFF. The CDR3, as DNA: TGTGCCAGCAGTTTGGCCGGTATGGGCGGGGAGCTGTTTTTT.

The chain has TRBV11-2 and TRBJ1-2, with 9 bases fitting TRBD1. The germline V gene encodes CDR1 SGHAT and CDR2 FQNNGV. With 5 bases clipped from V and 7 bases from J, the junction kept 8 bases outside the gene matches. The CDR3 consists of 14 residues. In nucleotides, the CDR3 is TGTGCCAGCAGCGGCCCGGGACAGGGTAGTGGCTACACCTTC. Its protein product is CASSGPGQGSGYTF.

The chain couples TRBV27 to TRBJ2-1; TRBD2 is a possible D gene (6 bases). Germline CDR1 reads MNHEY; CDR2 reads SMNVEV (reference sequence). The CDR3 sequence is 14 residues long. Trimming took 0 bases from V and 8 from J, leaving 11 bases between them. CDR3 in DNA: TGTGCCAGCAGTTTATCCCGGGGGTTCTATGAGCAGTTCTTC. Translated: CASSLSRGFYEQFF.

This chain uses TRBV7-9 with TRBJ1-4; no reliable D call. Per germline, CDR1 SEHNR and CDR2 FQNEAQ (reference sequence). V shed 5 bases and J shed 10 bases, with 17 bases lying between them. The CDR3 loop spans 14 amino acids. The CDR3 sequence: CASSRSGREGKLFF. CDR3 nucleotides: TGTGCCAGCAGCCGTAGCGGACGGGAGGGAAAACTGTTTTTT.

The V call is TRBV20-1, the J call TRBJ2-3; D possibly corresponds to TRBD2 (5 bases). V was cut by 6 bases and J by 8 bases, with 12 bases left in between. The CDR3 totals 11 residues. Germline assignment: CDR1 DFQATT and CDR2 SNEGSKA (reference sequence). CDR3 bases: TGCAGTGCCCCGTCCGGAGGTACGCAGTATTTT. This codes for CSAPSGGTQYF.

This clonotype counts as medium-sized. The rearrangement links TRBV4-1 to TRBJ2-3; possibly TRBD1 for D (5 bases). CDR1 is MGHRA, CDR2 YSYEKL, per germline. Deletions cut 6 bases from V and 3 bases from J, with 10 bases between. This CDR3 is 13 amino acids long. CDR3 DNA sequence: TGCGCCAGCAGTCAGGGTAGAACAGATACGCAGTATTTT. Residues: CASSQGRTDTQYF.

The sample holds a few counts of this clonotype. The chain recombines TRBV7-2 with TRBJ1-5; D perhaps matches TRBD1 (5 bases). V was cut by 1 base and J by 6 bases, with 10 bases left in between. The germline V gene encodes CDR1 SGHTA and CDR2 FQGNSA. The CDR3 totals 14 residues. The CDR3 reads CASSLVLGVQPQHF. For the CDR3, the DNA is TGTGCCAGCAGCTTAGTCCTGGGGGTTCAGCCCCAGCATTTT.

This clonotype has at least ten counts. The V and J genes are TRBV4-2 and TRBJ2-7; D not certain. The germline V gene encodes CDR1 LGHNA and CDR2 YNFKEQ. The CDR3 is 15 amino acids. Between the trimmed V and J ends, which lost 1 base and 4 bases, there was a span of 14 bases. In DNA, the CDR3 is TGTGCCAGCAGCCAAGGTGGGCTGGAAGGTTACGAGCAGTACTTC. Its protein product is CASSQGGLEGYEQYF.